This T cell receptor (beta chain) originates from a study of blood T cell repertoires in COVID-19. The CDR3 spans 18 residues. The germline V gene encodes CDR1 SEHNR and CDR2 FQNEAQ (reference sequence). Between the trimmed V and J ends, which lost 0 bases and 1 base, there was a span of 18 bases. This table comes from immunoSEQ multiplex PCR, and its TCRdb copy is limited to in-frame clones, with some not included. This table holds 140,000 to 150,000 clones, more than 65% found once. Sequencing input: peripheral blood. This chain uses TRBV7-9 with TRBJ1-1, with a possible D match to TRBD1 (5 bases). The source is a man in his sixties with active or convalescent COVID-19. CDR3: CASSLADNRTPRNTEAFF. In DNA form, the CDR3 reads TGTGCCAGCAGCTTAGCGGACAACCGGACACCCCGGAACACTGAAGCTTTCTTT.